This TCR beta chain was profiled in a study of blood T cell repertoires in COVID-19. Sequencing used immunoSEQ multiplex PCR; TCRdb keeps in-frame clones, though not all of them. This sample has approximately 310,000 clones, with 75% to 90% found just once. V trimming: 6 bases; J trimming: 5 bases; junction bases outside the gene matches: 14. Germline lookup yields CDR1 LGHNT and CDR2 FRNRAP. The CDR3 is 16 amino acids. The chain uses TRBV12-5 and TRBJ2-5, with 8 bases identical to TRBD2. Sequenced sample: PBMCs or T cells enriched from blood (not recorded which). The origin of this receptor is a woman aged 25 to 39 who had been exposed to COVID-19. The DNA for the CDR3 is TGTGCTAGTGGGCTGAGGTTGGCAGGCGGGAGGGAGACCCAGTACTTC. It codes for CASGLRLAGGRETQYF.